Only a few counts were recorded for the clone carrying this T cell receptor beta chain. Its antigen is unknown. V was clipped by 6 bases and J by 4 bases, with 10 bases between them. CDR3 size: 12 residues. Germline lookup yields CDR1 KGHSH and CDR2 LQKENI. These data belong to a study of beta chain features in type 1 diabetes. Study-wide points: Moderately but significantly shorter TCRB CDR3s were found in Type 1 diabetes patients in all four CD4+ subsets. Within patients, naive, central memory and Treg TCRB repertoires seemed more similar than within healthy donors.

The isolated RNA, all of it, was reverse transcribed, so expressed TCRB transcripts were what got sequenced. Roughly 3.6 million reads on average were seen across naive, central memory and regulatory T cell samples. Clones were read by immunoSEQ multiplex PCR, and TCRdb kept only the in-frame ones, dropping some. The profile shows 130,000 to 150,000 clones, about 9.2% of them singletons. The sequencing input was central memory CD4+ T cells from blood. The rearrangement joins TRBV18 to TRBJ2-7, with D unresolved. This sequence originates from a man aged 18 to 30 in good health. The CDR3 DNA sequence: TGTGCCAGCTCTAGCTTGAGTTACGAGCAGTACTTC. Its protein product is CASSSLSYEQYF. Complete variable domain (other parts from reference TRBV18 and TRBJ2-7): NAGVMQNPRHLVRRRGQEARLRCSPMKGHSHVYWYRQLPEEGLKFMVYLQKENIIDESGMPKERFSAEFPKEGPSILRIQQVVRGDSAAYFCASSSLSYEQYFGPGTRLTVT.